Listed below are T cell receptor beta chains from one sample, sequenced in a study of spatial heterogeneity in lung cancer. A single record per CDR3 protein comes from TCRdb applying MiXCR to the 5' RACE reads. This repertoire shows 95,000 to 130,000 distinct CDR3 sequences, less than 15% found once; its top ten account for roughly 17%. Material: PBMCs, obtained at follow-up. The receptors shown here come from a male donor with early-stage non-small cell lung cancer. The CDR3 runs from the conserved cysteine through the conserved F or W. Each record gives: CDR3 protein, CDR3 DNA, clone size, D gene, J gene, V gene. The D gene is left open where the match is weak. The listing skips clone size in some rows; elsewhere it reads once, few, many or a size class.

CASSQPGQPEYGYTF | TGCGCCAGCAGCCAGCCGGGACAGCCGGAGTATGGCTACACCTTC | few | TRBD1 | TRBJ1-2 | TRBV4-1
CASSYSNRANGYTF | TGTGCCAGCAGTTACTCGAACAGGGCAAATGGCTACACCTTC | many | - | TRBJ1-2 | TRBV6-5
CSAPSGGYYEQYF | TGCAGTGCCCCCAGCGGGGGCTACTACGAGCAGTACTTC | - | TRBD2 | TRBJ2-7 | TRBV20-1
CASSRKNQPQHF | TGTGCCAGCAGTAGAAAAAATCAGCCCCAGCATTTT | - | - | TRBJ1-5 | TRBV28
CASSLSQGGVNEQFF | TGCGCCAGCAGCTTGTCGCAGGGGGGTGTTAATGAGCAGTTCTTC | few | - | TRBJ2-1 | TRBV5-1
CASSQSRGRTYGYTF | TGTGCCAGCAGTCAGTCCAGGGGGCGGACCTATGGCTACACCTTC | - | TRBD1 | TRBJ1-2 | TRBV6-5
CASSPGSGGADTQYF | TGTGCCAGCAGTCCTGGTAGCGGGGGGGCAGATACGCAGTATTTT | - | TRBD2 | TRBJ2-3 | TRBV12-3/TRBV12-4
CSGGQGATEAFF | TGCAGTGGTGGACAGGGGGCAACTGAAGCTTTCTTT | few | TRBD1 | TRBJ1-1 | TRBV20-1
CASSRGLAGGQIDTQYF | TGCGCCAGCAGCCGCGGACTAGCGGGGGGCCAGATAGATACGCAGTATTTT | many | TRBD2 | TRBJ2-3 | TRBV4-3
CASSLSTSAGTYSYEQYF | TGTGCCAGCAGTTTATCAACGAGCGCAGGCACATATTCCTACGAGCAGTACTTC | many | - | TRBJ2-7 | TRBV27
CAISESRKGNQPQHF | TGTGCCATCAGTGAGTCCCGGAAGGGCAATCAGCCCCAGCATTTT | many | - | TRBJ1-5 | TRBV10-3
CASRPAATQETQYF | TGCGCCAGCAGGCCAGCAGCGACCCAAGAGACCCAGTACTTC | many | - | TRBJ2-5 | TRBV10-2
CASSQGGGESNQPQHF | TGTGCCAGCAGCCAAGGAGGGGGGGAAAGCAATCAGCCCCAGCATTTT | - | - | TRBJ1-5 | TRBV4-2
CASSSRGSAYEQYF | TGTGCCAGCAGTTCCCGGGGGTCCGCCTACGAGCAGTACTTC | - | - | TRBJ2-7 | TRBV6-6
CASTRSNNSPLHF | TGTGCCAGTACTAGGAGCAATAATTCACCCCTCCACTTT | - | - | TRBJ1-6 | TRBV19
CSATRGSSTDTQYF | TGCAGTGCAACCCGGGGCTCTAGCACAGATACGCAGTATTTT | many | - | TRBJ2-3 | TRBV20-1
CASSIQGTYYGYTF | TGTGCCAGCAGTATACAGGGGACATACTATGGCTACACCTTC | - | TRBD1 | TRBJ1-2 | TRBV12-3/TRBV12-4
CASLPRGKQAETQYF | TGTGCCAGTTTGCCGCGGGGAAAGCAGGCGGAGACCCAGTACTTC | - | - | TRBJ2-5 | TRBV11-2
CASSQGGLREAFF | TGTGCCAGCAGCCAAGGAGGGCTCAGAGAAGCTTTCTTT | few | - | TRBJ1-1 | TRBV7-2
CASSAGLTNTEAFF | TGTGCCAGCAGCGCGGGACTCACGAACACTGAAGCTTTCTTT | few | - | TRBJ1-1 | TRBV7-9
CASSFLGQGAEAFF | TGTGCCAGCAGTTTTCTAGGACAGGGGGCTGAAGCTTTCTTT | - | TRBD1 | TRBJ1-1 | TRBV28
CASSSGDGAYNEQFF | TGCGCCAGCAGCTCCGGGGACGGAGCCTACAATGAGCAGTTCTTC | - | - | TRBJ2-1 | TRBV5-1